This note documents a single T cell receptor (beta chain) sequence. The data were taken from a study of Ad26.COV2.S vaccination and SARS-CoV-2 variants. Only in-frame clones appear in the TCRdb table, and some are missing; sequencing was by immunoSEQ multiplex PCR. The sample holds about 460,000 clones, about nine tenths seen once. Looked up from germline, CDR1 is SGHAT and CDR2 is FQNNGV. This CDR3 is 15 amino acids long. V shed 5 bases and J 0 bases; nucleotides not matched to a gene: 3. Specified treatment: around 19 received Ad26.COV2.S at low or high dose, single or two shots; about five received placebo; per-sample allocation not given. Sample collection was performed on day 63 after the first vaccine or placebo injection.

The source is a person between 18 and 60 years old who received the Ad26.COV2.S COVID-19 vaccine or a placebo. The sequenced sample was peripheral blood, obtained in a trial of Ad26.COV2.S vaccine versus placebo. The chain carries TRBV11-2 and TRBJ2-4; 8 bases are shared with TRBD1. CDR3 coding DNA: TGTGCCAGCAGCGAAGACAGGGGAGCCAAAAACATTCAGTACTTC. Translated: CASSEDRGAKNIQYF.